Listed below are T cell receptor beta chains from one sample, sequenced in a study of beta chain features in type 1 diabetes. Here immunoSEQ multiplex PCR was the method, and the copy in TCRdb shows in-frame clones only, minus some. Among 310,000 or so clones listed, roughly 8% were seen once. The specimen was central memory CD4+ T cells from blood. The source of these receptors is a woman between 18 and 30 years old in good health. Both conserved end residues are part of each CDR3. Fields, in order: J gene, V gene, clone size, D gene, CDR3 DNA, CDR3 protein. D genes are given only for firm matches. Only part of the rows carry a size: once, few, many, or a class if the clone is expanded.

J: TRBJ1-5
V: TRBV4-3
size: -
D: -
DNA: TGCGCCAGCAGCCAAACCCCTCAGGGCAATCAGCCCCAGCATTTT
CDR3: CASSQTPQGNQPQHF

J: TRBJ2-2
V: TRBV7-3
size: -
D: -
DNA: TGTGCCAGCAGCTTAAGCCGCACCGGGGAGCTGTTTTTT
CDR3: CASSLSRTGELFF

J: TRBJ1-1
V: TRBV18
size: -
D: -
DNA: TGTGCCAGCTCGCAAGACGAGGGGTCTGCTGAAGCTTTCTTT
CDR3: CASSQDEGSAEAFF

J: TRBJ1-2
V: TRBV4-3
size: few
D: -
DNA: TGCGCCAGCAGCCAGGAAGGGAGTAGGAGGGGCTACACCTTC
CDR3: CASSQEGSRRGYTF

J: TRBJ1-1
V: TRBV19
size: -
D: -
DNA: TGTGCCAGTAGTACCCTTCCGGGAACAAAGGGCACTGAAGCTTTCTTT
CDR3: CASSTLPGTKGTEAFF

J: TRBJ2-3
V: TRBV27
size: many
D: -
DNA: TGTGCCAGCCATTCCAGCGGGCGCACAGATACGCAGTATTTT
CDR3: CASHSSGRTDTQYF

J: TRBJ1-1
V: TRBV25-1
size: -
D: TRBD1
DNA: TGTGCCAGCAGTGGCGGGACAGTCGGCGCTGAAGCTTTCTTT
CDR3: CASSGGTVGAEAFF

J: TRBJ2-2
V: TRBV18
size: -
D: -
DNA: TGTGCCAGCTCACCTCAACCAAGGGTGAACACCGGGGAGCTGTTTTTT
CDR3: CASSPQPRVNTGELFF

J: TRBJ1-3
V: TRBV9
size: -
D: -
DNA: TGTGCCAGCAGTCCAAGCTCTGGAAACACCATATATTTT
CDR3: CASSPSSGNTIYF

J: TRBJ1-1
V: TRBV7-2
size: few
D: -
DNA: TGTGCCAGCAGCTTGTTGGGGTCGGAGAACACTGAAGCTTTCTTT
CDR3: CASSLLGSENTEAFF

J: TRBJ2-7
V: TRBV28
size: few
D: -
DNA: TGTGCCAGCAGGGGGTTTATCGGCGAGCAGTACTTC
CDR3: CASRGFIGEQYF

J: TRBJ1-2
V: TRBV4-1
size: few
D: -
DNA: TGCGCCAGCAGCCAAGAGGGCACCCACTATGGCTACACCTTC
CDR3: CASSQEGTHYGYTF

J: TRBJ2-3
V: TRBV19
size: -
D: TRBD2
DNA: TGTGCCAGTAGTACCCCTAGCGGGTCGCGGAGAGGAGATACGCAGTATTTT
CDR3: CASSTPSGSRRGDTQYF

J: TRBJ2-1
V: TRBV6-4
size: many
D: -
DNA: TGTGCCAGCAGTGACACTGACAGTTCCTACAATGAGCAGTTCTTC
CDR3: CASSDTDSSYNEQFF

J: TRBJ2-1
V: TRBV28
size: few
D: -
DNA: TGTGCCAGTACCCACAACGACTACAATGAGCAGTTCTTC
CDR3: CASTHNDYNEQFF

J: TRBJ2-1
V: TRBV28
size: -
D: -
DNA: TGTGCCAGCAGTTCGGTAGGGTTCCAAGTTAATGAGCAGTTCTTC
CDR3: CASSSVGFQVNEQFF

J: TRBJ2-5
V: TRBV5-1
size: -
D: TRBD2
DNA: TGCGCCAGCAGCTTGGGACTAGCGGGAGGGGAGACCCAGTACTTC
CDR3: CASSLGLAGGETQYF

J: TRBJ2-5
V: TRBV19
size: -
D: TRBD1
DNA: TGTGCCAGTAGTCCGACAGGGGCGGTGGGGGAGACCCAGTACTTC
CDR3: CASSPTGAVGETQYF

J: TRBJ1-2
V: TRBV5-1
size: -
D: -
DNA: TGCGCCAGCAGCCCGGGACCGATCATTCCCTATGGCTACACCTTC
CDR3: CASSPGPIIPYGYTF

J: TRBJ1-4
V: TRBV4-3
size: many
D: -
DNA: TGCGCCAGCAGCCAAGCCCCAATGGCTAATGAAAAACTGTTTTTT
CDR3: CASSQAPMANEKLFF

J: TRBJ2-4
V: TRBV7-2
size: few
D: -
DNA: TGTGCCGCGGCGTGGGAGTTTGGGAACATTCAGTACTTC
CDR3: CAAAWEFGNIQYF

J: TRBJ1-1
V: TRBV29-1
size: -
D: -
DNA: TGCAGCGTTGAAGGTTTATCGGGGGCGAACACTGAAGCTTTCTTT
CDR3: CSVEGLSGANTEAFF

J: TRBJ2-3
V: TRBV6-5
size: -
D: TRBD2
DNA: TGTGCCAGCCGAATAGCGGGCCCATCCGATACGCAGTATTTT
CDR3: CASRIAGPSDTQYF

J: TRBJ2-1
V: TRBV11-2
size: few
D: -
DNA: TGTGCCAGCAGCTTCGAGCCACAGAATGAGCAGTTCTTC
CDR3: CASSFEPQNEQFF

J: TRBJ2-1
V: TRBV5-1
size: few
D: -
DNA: TGCGCCAGCAGCTTGGTACAGGGACTTTTGTTCTTC
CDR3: CASSLVQGLLFF

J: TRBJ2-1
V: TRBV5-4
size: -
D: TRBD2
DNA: TGTGCCAGCAGCCAAGGCCCTAGCGGGAGGGTTTCCTACAATGAGCAGTTCTTC
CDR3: CASSQGPSGRVSYNEQFF

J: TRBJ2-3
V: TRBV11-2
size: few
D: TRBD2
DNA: TGTGCCAGCAGCTTATTGACTAGCGGGAGGAGCACAGATACGCAGTATTTT
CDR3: CASSLLTSGRSTDTQYF

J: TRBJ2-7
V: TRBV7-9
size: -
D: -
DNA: TGTGCCAGCAGCCCCCCTGGGCGGACCATCTCCTACGAGCAGTACTTC
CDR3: CASSPPGRTISYEQYF

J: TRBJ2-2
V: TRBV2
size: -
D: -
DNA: TGTGCCAGCAGTCCGGCAAACACCGGGGAGTTGTTTTTT
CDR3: CASSPANTGELFF

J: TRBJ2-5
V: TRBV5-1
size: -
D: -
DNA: TGCGCCAGCAGAGGGTCCGAACAAGAGACCCAGTACTTC
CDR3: CASRGSEQETQYF

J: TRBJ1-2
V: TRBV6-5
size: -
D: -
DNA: TGTGCCAGCAGTTTCCGGGGGTATGGCTACACCTTC
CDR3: CASSFRGYGYTF

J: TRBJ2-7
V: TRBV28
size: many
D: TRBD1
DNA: TGTGCCAGCAGTACCCGGGACAGGGCCTTCTGGAAGCAGTACTTC
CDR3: CASSTRDRAFWKQYF

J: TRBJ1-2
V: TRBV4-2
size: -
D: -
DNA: TGTGCCAGCAGCCAAGGACTCAGAAACTATGGCTACACCTTC
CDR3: CASSQGLRNYGYTF

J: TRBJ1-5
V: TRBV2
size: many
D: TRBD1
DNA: TGTGCCAGCAATACAGGGGGTTCAAATCAGCCCCAGCATTTT
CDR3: CASNTGGSNQPQHF

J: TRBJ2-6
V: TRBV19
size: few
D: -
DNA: TGTGCCAGTAGCAAGGACAGGGCCAACGTCCTGACTTTC
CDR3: CASSKDRANVLTF

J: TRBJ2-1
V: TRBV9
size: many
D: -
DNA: TGTGCCAGCAGCGTAAGATCTGACTCCTACAATGAGCAGTTCTTC
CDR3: CASSVRSDSYNEQFF

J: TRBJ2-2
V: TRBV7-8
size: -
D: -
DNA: TGTGCCAGCAGACTAGACAGTAACACCGGGGAGCTGTTTTTT
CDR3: CASRLDSNTGELFF

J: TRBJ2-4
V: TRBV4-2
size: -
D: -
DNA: TGTGCCAGCAGCCAAGATTTTGTATTTACAGGCAACATTCAGTACTTC
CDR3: CASSQDFVFTGNIQYF

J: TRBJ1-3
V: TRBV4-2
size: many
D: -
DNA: TGTGCCAGCAGCCAAGGGGCAGGAGACTCTGGAAACACCATATATTTT
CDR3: CASSQGAGDSGNTIYF

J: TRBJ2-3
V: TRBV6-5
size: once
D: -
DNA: TGTGCCAGTGGCCGACGGGACACAGATACGCAGTATTTT
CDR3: CASGRRDTDTQYF

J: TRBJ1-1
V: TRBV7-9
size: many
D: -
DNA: TGTGCCAGCAGCTCAACACCGCCTGGAACTGAAGCTTTCTTT
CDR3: CASSSTPPGTEAFF

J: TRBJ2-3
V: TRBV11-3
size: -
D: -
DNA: TGTGCCAGCAGCACAGGGCGACTCCATACGCAGTATTTT
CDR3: CASSTGRLHTQYF

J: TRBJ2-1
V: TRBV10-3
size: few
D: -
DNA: TGTGCCACCCGAGTTACCAGCTCCTACAATGAGCAGTTCTTC
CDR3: CATRVTSSYNEQFF

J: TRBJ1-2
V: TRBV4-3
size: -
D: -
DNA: TGCGCCAGCAGCCAAGATCTGGGCGCTCGAGGCTACACCTTC
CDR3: CASSQDLGARGYTF

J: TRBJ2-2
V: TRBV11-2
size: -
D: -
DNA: TGTGCCAGCAGCTCAACAGGGACCGGGGAGCTGTTTTTT
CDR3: CASSSTGTGELFF